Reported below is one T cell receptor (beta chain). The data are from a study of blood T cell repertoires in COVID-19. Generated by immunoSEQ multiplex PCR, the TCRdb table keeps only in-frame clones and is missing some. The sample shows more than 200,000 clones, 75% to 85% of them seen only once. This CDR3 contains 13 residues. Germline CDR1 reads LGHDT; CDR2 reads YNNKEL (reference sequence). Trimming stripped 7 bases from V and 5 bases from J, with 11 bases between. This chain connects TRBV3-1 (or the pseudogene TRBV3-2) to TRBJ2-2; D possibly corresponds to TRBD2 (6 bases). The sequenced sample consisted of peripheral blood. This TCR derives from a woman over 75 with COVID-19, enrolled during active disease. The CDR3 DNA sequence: TGTGCCAGCACTCACGCGGGGACCGGGGAGCTGTTTTTT. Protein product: CASTHAGTGELFF.